These T cell receptor beta chains were read from a single sample in a study of blood T cell repertoires in COVID-19. Generated by immunoSEQ multiplex PCR, the TCRdb table keeps only in-frame clones and is missing some. The data show over 150,000 clones, with roughly 84% seen just once and less than 10% held by the top ten. Sequencing was performed on peripheral blood. These receptors originate from a woman aged 55-75 years with COVID-19, enrolled during active disease. Both conserved end residues are part of each CDR3. The D gene is left open where the match is weak. The listing skips clone size in some rows; elsewhere it reads once, few, many or a size class.

size: -; J: TRBJ2-3; D: -; V: TRBV5-1; CDR3: CASSLGGLAYPDTQYF; DNA: TGCGCCAGCAGCTTGGGAGGGCTAGCTTATCCAGATACGCAGTATTTT
size: -; J: TRBJ2-1; D: -; V: TRBV7-3; CDR3: CASSPARSSYNEQFF; DNA: TGTGCCAGCAGCCCCGCGAGGAGCTCCTACAATGAGCAGTTCTTC
size: -; J: TRBJ2-7; D: TRBD2; V: TRBV10-1; CDR3: CAITGGVGKYF; DNA: TGCGCCATCACGGGGGGAGTGGGAAAGTACTTC
size: -; J: TRBJ1-3; D: TRBD1; V: TRBV29-1; CDR3: CSAGGGRPGNTIYF; DNA: TGCAGCGCAGGGGGGGGGAGGCCTGGAAACACCATATATTTT
size: -; J: TRBJ2-3; D: TRBD2; V: TRBV14; CDR3: CASSLAGPRADTQYF; DNA: TGTGCCAGCAGCCTAGCGGGCCCAAGGGCAGATACGCAGTATTTT
size: once; J: TRBJ2-6; D: -; V: TRBV5-1; CDR3: CASSLALSTGANVLTF; DNA: TGCGCCAGCAGCTTGGCCCTATCTACTGGGGCCAACGTCCTGACTTTC
size: -; J: TRBJ2-3; D: TRBD1; V: TRBV5-8; CDR3: CASSLGGQGATDTQYF; DNA: TGTGCCAGCAGCTTGGGGGGACAGGGGGCAACAGATACGCAGTATTTT
size: -; J: TRBJ1-1; D: -; V: TRBV29-1; CDR3: CSVRYAGTEAFF; DNA: TGCAGCGTGAGGTACGCAGGGACTGAAGCTTTCTTT
size: -; J: TRBJ1-1; D: -; V: TRBV4-1; CDR3: CASSTRGAETEAFF; DNA: TGCGCCAGCAGCACCCGGGGGGCAGAGACTGAAGCTTTCTTT
size: -; J: TRBJ1-5; D: -; V: TRBV2; CDR3: CASSDLTDNQPQHF; DNA: TGTGCCAGCAGTGACTTGACAGACAATCAGCCCCAGCATTTT
size: -; J: TRBJ2-2; D: TRBD2; V: TRBV15; CDR3: CATSRETGGTGELFF; DNA: TGTGCCACCAGCAGAGAAACGGGGGGTACCGGGGAGCTGTTTTTT
size: once; J: TRBJ2-5; D: -; V: TRBV4-2; CDR3: CASSQDIETQYF; DNA: TGTGCCAGCAGCCAAGATATAGAGACCCAGTACTTC
size: -; J: TRBJ1-1; D: -; V: TRBV7-9; CDR3: CASSLGGPGPSF; DNA: TGTGCCAGCAGCTTGGGGGGTCCGGGTCCTTCTTTT
size: -; J: TRBJ2-3; D: TRBD2; V: TRBV7-2; CDR3: CASSLERTSLSDTQYF; DNA: TGTGCCAGCAGCTTAGAACGGACTAGTCTTTCAGATACGCAGTATTTT
size: -; J: TRBJ2-2; D: -; V: TRBV2; CDR3: CASSPEGGTGELFF; DNA: TGTGCCAGCAGTCCAGAGGGAGGCACCGGGGAGCTGTTTTTT
size: -; J: TRBJ2-1; D: -; V: TRBV5-1; CDR3: CASSLSFSSYNEQFF; DNA: TGCGCCAGCAGCTTATCGTTCTCCTCCTACAATGAGCAGTTCTTC
size: -; J: TRBJ2-1; D: TRBD2; V: TRBV5-1; CDR3: CASSPSGSSYNEQFF; DNA: TGCGCCAGCAGTCCTAGCGGGAGCTCCTACAATGAGCAGTTCTTC
size: once; J: TRBJ1-4; D: -; V: TRBV5-4; CDR3: CASSRQLDNEKLFF; DNA: TGTGCCAGCAGCCGACAGCTAGATAATGAAAAACTGTTTTTT
size: -; J: TRBJ1-1; D: TRBD1; V: TRBV6-4; CDR3: CASSDSWTGEAFF; DNA: TGTGCCAGCAGTGACTCCTGGACAGGTGAAGCTTTCTTT
size: few; J: TRBJ1-5; D: -; V: TRBV3-1/TRBV3-2; CDR3: CASSQVPGKPQHF; DNA: TGTGCCAGCAGCCAAGTACCGGGTAAGCCCCAGCATTTT
size: -; J: TRBJ1-2; D: TRBD1; V: TRBV27; CDR3: CASSLKGAAGYTF; DNA: TGTGCCAGCAGTTTAAAGGGGGCAGCTGGCTACACCTTC
size: -; J: TRBJ2-5; D: TRBD2; V: TRBV7-9; CDR3: CASSLVLAGTETQYF; DNA: TGTGCCAGCAGCTTAGTACTAGCGGGAACTGAGACCCAGTACTTC
size: -; J: TRBJ2-2; D: TRBD2; V: TRBV20-1; CDR3: CSASGTSGITGELFF; DNA: TGCAGTGCTAGTGGGACTAGCGGAATCACCGGGGAGCTGTTTTTT
size: -; J: TRBJ2-3; D: -; V: TRBV19; CDR3: CASSIGPSGTDTQYF; DNA: TGTGCCAGTAGTATCGGTCCTAGCGGCACAGATACGCAGTATTTT
size: -; J: TRBJ2-2; D: -; V: TRBV27; CDR3: CASSLPGQSGELFF; DNA: TGTGCCAGCAGTTTACCCGGACAGTCCGGGGAGCTGTTTTTT
size: -; J: TRBJ1-6; D: -; V: TRBV3-1/TRBV3-2; CDR3: CASSQGTTTGSPLHF; DNA: TGTGCCAGCAGCCAAGGGACAACTACTGGTTCACCCCTCCACTTT
size: -; J: TRBJ2-5; D: -; V: TRBV7-9; CDR3: CASSQTTGFRETQYF; DNA: TGTGCCAGCAGCCAAACCACAGGGTTTCGAGAGACCCAGTACTTC
size: -; J: TRBJ1-1; D: TRBD1; V: TRBV4-1; CDR3: CASSQPGRGRTEAFF; DNA: TGCGCCAGCAGCCAACCGGGAAGGGGGCGGACTGAAGCTTTCTTT
size: -; J: TRBJ1-2; D: -; V: TRBV11-2; CDR3: CASSYTTVNYGYTF; DNA: TGTGCCAGCAGTTATACTACGGTCAACTATGGCTACACCTTC
size: -; J: TRBJ2-1; D: TRBD1; V: TRBV7-9; CDR3: CASSQTDRDEQFF; DNA: TGTGCCAGCAGCCAGACTGACAGGGATGAGCAGTTCTTC
size: -; J: TRBJ2-1; D: -; V: TRBV5-1; CDR3: CASSLEGGIGYNEQFF; DNA: TGCGCCAGCAGCTTGGAGGGCGGGATAGGGTACAATGAGCAGTTCTTC
size: -; J: TRBJ1-1; D: -; V: TRBV2; CDR3: CASSSRTGNTEAFF; DNA: TGTGCCAGCAGTTCCCGCACAGGGAATACTGAAGCTTTCTTT
size: -; J: TRBJ2-2; D: -; V: TRBV19; CDR3: CASSNRGQPNTGELFF; DNA: TGTGCCAGTAGTAACCGTGGACAACCGAACACCGGGGAGCTGTTTTTT
size: -; J: TRBJ1-3; D: -; V: TRBV12-2; CDR3: CASLLYAGVVAGNTIYF; DNA: TGTGCAAGTCTCCTTTATGCAGGGGTAGTGGCTGGAAACACCATATATTTT
size: -; J: TRBJ1-3; D: TRBD1; V: TRBV19; CDR3: CASRNRGRFGNTIYF; DNA: TGTGCCAGTAGAAACAGGGGGCGCTTTGGAAACACCATATATTTT
size: few; J: TRBJ2-7; D: -; V: TRBV5-5; CDR3: CASSREGGAYEQYF; DNA: TGTGCCAGCTCGAGGGAGGGGGGCGCCTACGAGCAGTACTTC
size: -; J: TRBJ1-6; D: -; V: TRBV14; CDR3: CASSETPGYNSPLHF; DNA: TGTGCCAGCAGCGAAACCCCGGGATATAATTCACCCCTCCACTTT
size: -; J: TRBJ1-1; D: TRBD1; V: TRBV25-1; CDR3: CASLAPGGVNTEAFF; DNA: TGTGCCAGCCTGGCCCCAGGGGGCGTGAACACTGAAGCTTTCTTT
size: -; J: TRBJ2-7; D: TRBD2; V: TRBV6-1; CDR3: CASSEGLAGVKVYEQYF; DNA: TGTGCCAGCAGTGAAGGGTTAGCGGGAGTAAAGGTATACGAGCAGTACTTC
size: -; J: TRBJ1-1; D: -; V: TRBV19; CDR3: CASSIEGMAEAFF; DNA: TGTGCCAGTAGTATCGAGGGTATGGCTGAAGCTTTCTTT
size: -; J: TRBJ2-2; D: TRBD2; V: TRBV7-2; CDR3: CASSLAKAATSGQIRTGELFF; DNA: TGTGCCAGCAGCTTAGCCAAAGCGGCGACTAGCGGGCAGATACGAACCGGGGAGCTGTTTTTT
size: many; J: TRBJ1-1; D: -; V: TRBV9; CDR3: CASSVEGVTEAFF; DNA: TGTGCCAGCAGCGTGGAGGGAGTAACTGAAGCTTTCTTT
size: -; J: TRBJ2-5; D: -; V: TRBV5-4; CDR3: CASSLVAEQETQYF; DNA: TGTGCCAGCAGCTTGGTAGCGGAGCAAGAGACCCAGTACTTC
size: -; J: TRBJ2-2; D: TRBD2; V: TRBV7-2; CDR3: CACYRGGTGELFF; DNA: TGTGCCTGTTATAGGGGAGGGACCGGGGAGCTGTTTTTT
size: -; J: TRBJ2-7; D: -; V: TRBV5-1; CDR3: CASSRWLGAAYEQYF; DNA: TGCGCCAGCAGCCGGTGGTTGGGAGCAGCGTACGAGCAGTACTTC
size: once; J: TRBJ1-6; D: TRBD1; V: TRBV2; CDR3: CASSEDRTANSPLHF; DNA: TGTGCCAGCAGTGAGGACAGGACCGCTAATTCACCCCTCCACTTT
size: -; J: TRBJ2-1; D: TRBD1; V: TRBV14; CDR3: CASSRNRGETYNEQFF; DNA: TGTGCCAGCAGCCGTAACAGGGGGGAAACCTACAATGAGCAGTTCTTC
size: -; J: TRBJ2-1; D: -; V: TRBV5-6; CDR3: CASSLRSRGNEQFF; DNA: TGTGCCAGCAGCTTGAGGTCGAGGGGGAATGAGCAGTTCTTC
size: -; J: TRBJ2-7; D: TRBD1; V: TRBV6-5; CDR3: CASSNRGRVSEQYF; DNA: TGTGCCAGCAGCAACAGGGGGCGCGTCTCCGAGCAGTACTTC
size: -; J: TRBJ1-5; D: TRBD1; V: TRBV2; CDR3: CASRDSSSNQPQHF; DNA: TGTGCCAGCCGGGACAGCTCTAGCAATCAGCCCCAGCATTTT
size: -; J: TRBJ1-6; D: TRBD1; V: TRBV5-5; CDR3: CASSLGQGPFPLHF; DNA: TGTGCCAGCAGCTTAGGACAGGGGCCTTTTCCCCTCCACTTT
size: -; J: TRBJ2-2; D: TRBD1; V: TRBV4-1; CDR3: CASSQDPGGIANTGELFF; DNA: TGCGCCAGCAGCCAAGACCCAGGGGGTATAGCGAACACCGGGGAGCTGTTTTTT